These 31 T cell receptor beta chains originate from one sample sequenced in a study of cytomegalovirus exposure and HLA in healthy donors. PCR involved 60 Vbeta and 13 Jbeta primers. The repertoire was sequenced with immunoSEQ multiplex PCR; TCRdb's copy has only in-frame clones and lacks some. The sample lists around 200,000 clones, 80% to 85% occurring once. Specimen: PBMCs. These receptors all come from a woman aged 40-49 years in good health and CMV-seronegative.

The J gene is TRBJ2-1, the V gene TRBV7-9; maybe TRBD1 (6 bases). Per the germline V gene, CDR1 is SEHNR and CDR2 is FQNEAQ (reference sequence). CDR3 length: 13 residues. V lost 5 bases and J 6 bases, leaving 11 bases between the germline ends. The CDR3 spells CASSLTGANEQFF. In DNA, the CDR3 is TGTGCCAGCAGCCTGACAGGAGCCAATGAGCAGTTCTTC.

The V call is TRBV29-1, the J call TRBJ1-1; D not certain. The CDR3 runs 12 residues. The germline V and J ends were trimmed by 2 bases and 9 bases, with 13 bases remaining between them. Germline loops: CDR1 SQVTM, CDR2 ANQGSEA. CDR3 protein: CSVEWEGSKAFF. Written as DNA, the CDR3 is TGCAGCGTTGAATGGGAGGGTTCCAAAGCTTTCTTT.

The chain recombines TRBV15 with TRBJ2-1; 11 bases match TRBD2. CDR1 and CDR2 from the germline V gene are LNHNV and YYDKDF (reference sequence). The CDR3 has 15 amino acids. The ends lost 1 base at V and 9 bases at J; junction bases unmatched: 5. DNA of the CDR3: TGTGCCACCAGCAGAGCTAGCGGGAGGAAAAGTGAGCAGTTCTTC. Protein product: CATSRASGRKSEQFF.

V usage is TRBV5-1 and J usage is TRBJ2-6; 9 bases align to TRBD1. The CDR3 totals 18 residues. Losses at the gene ends were 0 bases for V and 0 bases for J; bases not matched to a gene: 4. The V gene's germline CDR1 is SGHRS and CDR2 YFSETQ. CDR3 in DNA: TGCGCCAGCAGCTTGGCCGGGACAGGGATCTCTGGGGCCAACGTCCTGACTTTC. It codes for CASSLAGTGISGANVLTF.

The V and J genes are TRBV27 and TRBJ1-1, with D perhaps TRBD1 (6 bases). V shed 3 bases and J shed 11 bases, with 10 bases lying between them. The germline gives CDR1 MNHEY, CDR2 SMNVEV (reference sequence). The length of the CDR3 is 11 residues. This CDR3 is CASSFRGMAFF. The DNA of the CDR3 is TGTGCCAGCAGTTTTAGGGGGATGGCTTTCTTT.

The chain couples TRBV6-1 to TRBJ1-5; 7 nucleotides agree with TRBD1. The CDR3 contains 15 residues. Germline loops: CDR1 MNHNS, CDR2 SASEGT. V was pared by 7 bases and J by 1 base, with 7 bases of the junction left unmatched. CDR3 DNA sequence: TGTGCCAGCAACGTACAGGGGCTAAGCAATCAGCCCCAGCATTTT. This codes for CASNVQGLSNQPQHF.

The CDR3 protein is CASSDTVIRPSSNRDTQYF. CDR3 nucleotides: TGTGCCAGCAGCGACACCGTAATCAGACCCAGTTCGAACAGAGATACGCAGTATTTT. The J gene is TRBJ2-3, the V gene TRBV7-9; D is unresolved. The CDR3 contains 19 residues. Trimming left V 5 bases short and J 5 bases short, with 29 bases between. Germline V gene data show CDR1 as SEHNR and CDR2 as FQNEAQ (reference sequence).

The CDR3 coding sequence is TGTGCCAGCAGGCTAGCGGGTAGGGCAGATACGCAGTATTTT. Its protein product is CASRLAGRADTQYF. The chain has TRBV2 and TRBJ2-3; 8 nucleotides align to TRBD2. CDR1 is SNHLY and CDR2 is FYNNEI in the germline V gene. The ends lost 6 bases at V and 4 bases at J; junction bases unmatched: 6. This CDR3 spans 14 amino acids.

The chain has TRBV7-9 and TRBJ2-7, with a tentative D call TRBD1 (5 bases). The ends were cut back, 0 bases at V and 3 bases at J, with 6 bases in the middle. CDR1 is SEHNR, CDR2 FQNEAQ, per germline (reference sequence). CDR3 length: 13 residues. This chain's CDR3 is CASSLADSYEQYF. CDR3 DNA sequence: TGTGCCAGCAGCTTAGCTGACAGCTACGAGCAGTACTTC.

J is TRBJ1-5 and V is TRBV2; D call uncertain. V lost 3 bases and J lost 5, with 11 bases in between. The germline CDR1 and CDR2 sequences are SNHLY and FYNNEI. CDR3 length: 14 residues. The CDR3 DNA reads as TGTGCCAGCAGTGATAGCCGCGGATATCAGCCCCAGCATTTT. Translated: CASSDSRGYQPQHF.

This sequence joins TRBV4-1 and TRBJ2-1, with TRBD1 matching 10 bases. V dropped 7 bases and J dropped 0; count of bases not matched to a gene: 18. Per the germline V gene, CDR1 is MGHRA and CDR2 is YSYEKL. The CDR3 extends over 20 amino acids. CDR3 protein: CASNVGRGQGKLISYNEQFF. Here the CDR3 DNA reads TGCGCCAGCAATGTAGGGAGGGGACAGGGGAAACTTATCTCCTACAATGAGCAGTTCTTC.

The CDR3 nucleotides are TGTGCCAGCAGTCTGACAGGGGGCAATCAGCCCCAGCATTTT. Protein product: CASSLTGGNQPQHF. The chain links TRBV6-5 to TRBJ1-5, with TRBD1 matching over 8 bases. This CDR3 comprises 14 residues. Trimming removed 5 bases from V and 2 bases from J; junction bases left unmatched: 2. Germline V gives CDR1 MNHEY, CDR2 SVGAGI.

This clone was recorded only once. The chain couples TRBV19 to TRBJ1-1; 7 bases agree with TRBD1. This CDR3 has 14 amino acids. Losses at the gene ends were 4 bases for V and 1 base for J; bases not matched to a gene: 3. Germline V lookup: CDR1 LNHDA, CDR2 SQIVND (reference sequence). DNA for the CDR3: TGTGCCAGTAGTACACAGGGGAAGAACACTGAAGCTTTCTTT. It encodes CASSTQGKNTEAFF.

The chain employs TRBV5-4 and TRBJ2-1, with 9 bases that match TRBD1. The CDR3 is 14 amino acids. Trimming at V came to 4 bases and at J to 7 bases, leaving 6 bases not matched to a gene. Per germline, CDR1 SGHNT and CDR2 YYREEE (reference sequence). For the CDR3, the DNA is TGTGCCAGCAGCAGGGGGACAGGGATGAATGAGCAGTTCTTC. This translates into CASSRGTGMNEQFF. Complete variable domain (other parts from reference TRBV5-4 and TRBJ2-1): ETGVTQSPTHLIKTRGQQVTLRCSSQSGHNTVSWYQQALGQGPQFIFQYYREEENGRGNFPPRFSGLQFPNYSSELNVNALELDDSALYLCASSRGTGMNEQFFGPGTRLTVL.

Regarding this clone: At one end the junction does not follow the germline gene, possibly because of a read error. Other DNA sequences in this sample translate to the same CDR3. The CDR3 nucleotides read TGTGCCAGCAGCGTAGGTCACAGGGGACGCGTCATTGAAGCCTTCTTT. As protein: CASSVGHRGRVIEAFF. The chain employs TRBV9 and TRBJ1-1; 7 bases are shared with TRBD1. Germline V gene lookup returns CDR1 SGDLS and CDR2 YYNGEE. The CDR3 is 16 amino acids.

The chain links TRBV19 to TRBJ1-2; TRBD1 might be the D (6 bases). V was trimmed by 7 bases and J by 4 bases, leaving 10 bases between them. This CDR3 has 12 residues. Germline values: CDR1 LNHDA, CDR2 SQIVND (reference sequence). The CDR3 bases are TGTGCCAGTACCCCGGACAGCTATGGCTACACCTTC. This gives the protein CASTPDSYGYTF.

This clone was seen just once. The chain has TRBV19 and TRBJ2-2, with 8 bases aligning to TRBD1. V gave up 9 bases and J gave up 6 bases; unmatched junction bases: 3. Looked up from germline, CDR1 is LNHDA and CDR2 is SQIVND (reference sequence). There are 12 residues in the CDR3. The CDR3 is CASQQGAGELFF. As DNA, the CDR3 is TGTGCCAGCCAACAGGGGGCCGGGGAGCTGTTTTTT.

J is TRBJ1-4 and V is TRBV11-2; no clear D gene. Trimming pared 5 bases from V and 0 bases from J, leaving 13 bases between. The CDR3 runs to 16 residues. Germline assignment: CDR1 SGHAT and CDR2 FQNNGV. This chain's CDR3 is CASSLSQRTTNEKLFF. The CDR3 DNA follows: TGTGCCAGCAGCCTAAGCCAGCGGACAACTAATGAAAAACTGTTTTTT.

This clone was detected only a few times. The J gene is TRBJ1-5, the V gene TRBV19; D unresolved. Germline CDR1 reads LNHDA; CDR2 reads SQIVND (reference sequence). The V gene lost 2 bases and the J gene lost 4 bases, with 6 bases spanning the gap. CDR3 length: 13 residues. CDR3 residues: CASSIQANQPQHF. CDR3 coding DNA: TGTGCCAGTAGTATACAGGCGAATCAGCCCCAGCATTTT.

V gene TRBV28 combines with J gene TRBJ2-1; tentatively, D is TRBD1 (5 bases). CDR1 MDHEN and CDR2 SYDVKM come from the germline V gene. Trimming removed 3 bases from V and 7 bases from J, with 13 bases in between. The CDR3 consists of 14 residues. The DNA of the CDR3 is TGTGCCAGCAGTTTTCCCGGACACGGGAATGAGCAGTTCTTC. Translation gives CASSFPGHGNEQFF.

The chain combines TRBV30 with TRBJ2-7; 7 bases line up with TRBD1. CDR3 length: 13 amino acids. J was trimmed by 4 bases and V by 1 base; bases with no gene match: 4. Looked up from germline, CDR1 is GTSNPN and CDR2 is SVGIG (reference sequence). CDR3 loop: CAWSEGAAYEQYF. CDR3 bases: TGTGCCTGGAGTGAGGGGGCCGCATACGAGCAGTACTTC.

The chain carries TRBV7-8 and TRBJ1-1, with 7 bases that match TRBD1. With V trimmed by 6 bases and J by 4 bases, 2 bases remained unmatched. The V gene's germline CDR1 is SGHVS and CDR2 FQNEAQ. The CDR3 length is 12 residues. CDR3 protein: CASSTGVTEAFF. In DNA form, the CDR3 reads TGTGCCAGCAGTACAGGGGTCACTGAAGCTTTCTTT.

The V gene is TRBV15, the J gene TRBJ2-7; 11 bases are shared with TRBD1. Germline lookup yields CDR1 LNHNV and CDR2 YYDKDF (reference sequence). The CDR3 covers 13 residues. V lost 6 bases, J lost 3 bases, and 1 base stayed unmatched. CDR3 in amino acids: CATRGTGGYEQYF. Here the CDR3 DNA reads TGTGCCACCAGGGGGACAGGGGGCTACGAGCAGTACTTC.

V gene TRBV5-1 combines with J gene TRBJ1-1; D not resolved. Germline V gives CDR1 SGHRS, CDR2 YFSETQ. With 0 bases removed from V and 4 bases from J, the gap between germline ends came to 7 bases. The CDR3 is made up of 13 amino acids. CDR3 in amino acids: CASSLGPGTEAFF. Written as DNA, the CDR3 is TGCGCCAGCAGCTTGGGACCGGGCACTGAAGCTTTCTTT.

The V and J genes are TRBV9 and TRBJ2-4, with D hard to call. The ends were cut back, 0 bases at V and 1 base at J, with 11 bases in the middle. Per the germline V gene, CDR1 is SGDLS and CDR2 is YYNGEE. This CDR3 has 16 amino acids. The CDR3 nucleotides are TGTGCCAGCAGCGTAGACCCCGGAGTGGCCAAAAACATTCAGTACTTC. Translated, it gives CASSVDPGVAKNIQYF.

This chain links TRBV18 with TRBJ1-5; D is perhaps TRBD1 (6 bases). CDR1 is KGHSH and CDR2 is LQKENI in the germline V gene. V was trimmed by 6 bases and J by 0 bases, leaving 15 bases between them. The CDR3 runs to 16 residues. CDR3 sequence (DNA): TGTGCCAGCTCTCACGGTACAGGGCATAGCAATCAGCCCCAGCATTTT. This sequence encodes CASSHGTGHSNQPQHF.

The V and J genes are TRBV7-8 and TRBJ2-3, with D possibly matching TRBD2 (5 bases). CDR1 SGHVS and CDR2 FQNEAQ come from the germline V gene. CDR3 length: 13 amino acids. Between the trimmed V and J ends, which lost 7 bases and 3 bases, there was a span of 11 bases. This CDR3 reads CASTLGMTDTQYF. The CDR3 DNA sequence: TGTGCCAGCACCCTCGGGATGACAGATACGCAGTATTTT.

The gene calls are TRBV5-6 and TRBJ1-2; D might be TRBD1 (5 bases). This CDR3 spans 11 amino acids. Trimming cost V 3 bases and J 13 bases, with 13 bases left between them. Germline values: CDR1 SGHDT, CDR2 YYEEEE. CDR3 sequence reads: CASSSGAVGTF. CDR3 nucleotide sequence: TGTGCCAGCAGCTCTGGGGCGGTGGGCACCTTC.

This chain joins TRBV30 and TRBJ2-7, with D unresolved. Germline-derived CDR1 and CDR2 are GTSNPN and SVGIG (reference sequence). This CDR3 is 13 amino acids long. V lost 2 bases to trimming and J lost 3 bases, with 11 bases between them. The CDR3 sequence is CAWSHSPLYEQYF. The CDR3 nucleotides read TGTGCCTGGAGTCACTCTCCCCTCTACGAGCAGTACTTC.

The chain carries TRBV7-9 and TRBJ1-1; 7 bases match TRBD1. After removal of 7 bases from V and 0 bases from J, the junction contained 14 bases not matched to a gene. This CDR3 comprises 17 residues. CDR1 SEHNR and CDR2 FQNEAQ come from the germline V gene (reference sequence). The CDR3 DNA reads as TGTGCCAGCACCGAAAGGGGGGACAGATCCATGAACACTGAAGCTTTCTTT. Translating it yields CASTERGDRSMNTEAFF. Full variable domain (outside the CDR3, taken from reference TRBV7-9 and TRBJ1-1): DTGVSQNPRHKITKRGQNVTFRCDPISEHNRLYWYRQTLGQGPEFLTYFQNEAQLEKSRLLSDRFSAERPKGSFSTLEIQRTEQGDSAMYLCASTERGDRSMNTEAFFGQGTRLTVV.

The chain employs TRBV4-1 and TRBJ2-1; D is possibly TRBD2 (5 bases). V lost 0 bases to trimming and J lost 14 bases, with 17 bases between them. CDR1 is MGHRA and CDR2 is YSYEKL in the germline V gene. This CDR3 has 14 amino acids. Written as DNA, the CDR3 is TGCGCCAGCAGCCAAGAAACCGCGGGTCATAGGAAGTTCTTC. It is translated as CASSQETAGHRKFF.